This T cell receptor beta chain comes out of a study of blood T cell repertoires in COVID-19. Study-wide background: Specimens from acute and convalescent COVID-19 originated in the United States, Italy and Spain. T cells, B-cell-depleted T cells, or PBMCs supplied cDNA or gDNA.

Original analysis: Using reference gene primer amplification, nucleated cell counts were estimated. The method was immunoSEQ multiplex PCR; TCRdb's version includes in-frame clones alone and lacks a portion of them. V and J calls and clone size are those listed in that table; D and trimming were worked out from the DNA. This sample has approximately 140,000 clones, with 88% found just once. The CDR3 has 15 amino acids. V lost 6 bases to trimming and J lost 2 bases; unmatched junction nucleotides: 7. Germline V gene data show CDR1 as SNHLY and CDR2 as FYNNEI. The source is a man in his 70s with active COVID-19. Sequenced: peripheral blood. The rearrangement links TRBV2 to TRBJ2-7, with 10 bases aligning to TRBD1. The CDR3 is CASRPLGTGAYEQYF. The CDR3 DNA sequence: TGTGCCAGCAGACCCCTCGGGACAGGGGCCTACGAGCAGTACTTC. Combining the CDR3 with reference TRBV2 and TRBJ2-7 gives the whole variable domain EPEVTQTPSHQVTQMGQEVILRCVPISNHLYFYWYRQILGQKVEFLVSFYNNEISEKSEIFDDQFSVERPDGSNFTLKIRSTKLEDSAMYFCASRPLGTGAYEQYFGPGTRLTVT.